Listed here is a single T cell receptor (beta chain). Germline is not matched at one junction end, which may reflect a read error. Germline CDR1 reads SSHAT; CDR2 reads FNYEAQ (reference sequence). This CDR3 comprises 14 residues. These data come from a study of tumour-infiltrating T cells in Burkitt lymphoma. Study-wide context: Survival, overall and progression-free, tracked with productive clonality.

Only in-frame clones appear in the TCRdb table, and some are missing; sequencing was by immunoSEQ multiplex PCR. The sample holds 1,500 or so clones; about 15% are singletons and the top ten take around 8.9%. This clonotype originated in a human donor with diffuse large B-cell lymphoma. Sequencing was carried out using tumor tissue. The chain has TRBV7-7 and TRBJ2-5; the match to TRBD1 covers 7 bases. In DNA, the CDR3 is TGTGCTAGCAGCCTTAGACAGGGCGCAGAGACCCAGTACTTC. This gives the protein CASSLRQGAETQYF.